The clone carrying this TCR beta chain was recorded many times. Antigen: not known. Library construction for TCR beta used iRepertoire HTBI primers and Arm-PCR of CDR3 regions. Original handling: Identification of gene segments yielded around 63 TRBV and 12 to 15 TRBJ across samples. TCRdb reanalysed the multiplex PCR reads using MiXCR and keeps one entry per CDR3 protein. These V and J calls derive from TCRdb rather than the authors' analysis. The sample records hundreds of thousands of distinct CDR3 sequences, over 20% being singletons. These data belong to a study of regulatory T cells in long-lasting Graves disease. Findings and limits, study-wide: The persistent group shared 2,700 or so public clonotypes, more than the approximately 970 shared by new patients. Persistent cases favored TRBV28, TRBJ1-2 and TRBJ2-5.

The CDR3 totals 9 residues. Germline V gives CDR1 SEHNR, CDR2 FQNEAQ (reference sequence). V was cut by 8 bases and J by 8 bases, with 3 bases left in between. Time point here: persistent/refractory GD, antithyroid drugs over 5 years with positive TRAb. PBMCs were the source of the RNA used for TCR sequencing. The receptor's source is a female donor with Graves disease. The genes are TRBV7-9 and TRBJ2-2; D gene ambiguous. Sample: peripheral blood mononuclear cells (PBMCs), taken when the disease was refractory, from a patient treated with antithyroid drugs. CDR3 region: CASGGELFF. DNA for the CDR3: TGTGCCAGCGGTGGGGAGCTGTTTTTT.